This record concerns one T cell receptor beta chain sequence. Its antigen remains unidentified. This entry is derived from a study of cytomegalovirus exposure and HLA in healthy donors. Study at large: In a later analysis, it was reported that the approximately 110 validation repertoires had been produced on the same platform as the roughly 650 repertoires belonging to the first cohort. General observations from the study: Among the CMV-associated chains, three were confirmed in vitro as specific for CMV antigens. The dataset shows that most TCR sequences were rare, while some public TCRs occurred in many donors.

Profiled with immunoSEQ multiplex PCR; TCRdb holds only in-frame clones, not every one. The sample yields 250,000 to 300,000 clones, around 90% seen once. V was trimmed by 1 base and J by 3 bases, leaving 7 bases between them. The CDR3 runs 15 residues. The germline V gene encodes CDR1 MNHNS and CDR2 SASEGT. The sequenced material came from PBMCs. The sequence was collected from a woman in her late teens or twenties in good health and CMV-seronegative. The chain couples TRBV6-1 to TRBJ1-6; D is undetermined. For the CDR3, the DNA is TGTGCCAGCAGTGAAGAACTCCTCTATAATTCACCCCTCCACTTT. It specifies CASSEELLYNSPLHF.